These 5 T cell receptor beta chains originate from one sample sequenced in a study of beta chain features in type 1 diabetes. Points from the study as a whole: Significant though moderate, a shortening of TCRB CDR3s appeared in all four CD4+ subsets of Type 1 diabetes patients.

The antigens these receptors bind are not known. The entirety of the isolated RNA underwent reverse transcription, so expressed TCRB transcripts were sequenced. Generated by immunoSEQ multiplex PCR, the TCRdb table keeps only in-frame clones and is missing some. This sample has around 340,000 clones, with approximately 10% found just once. The sequenced sample was central memory CD4+ T cells from blood. The receptors stem from a young man with type 1 diabetes.

The chain combines TRBV7-9 with TRBJ2-1, with a weak D call TRBD1 (6 bases). The V gene's germline CDR1 is SEHNR and CDR2 FQNEAQ (reference sequence). The CDR3 has 15 residues. The germline V and J ends were trimmed by 0 bases and 5 bases, with 11 bases remaining between them. CDR3 amino acids: CASSLAPGTHNEQFF. In DNA, the CDR3 is TGTGCCAGCAGCTTAGCTCCGGGGACACACAATGAGCAGTTCTTC.

Concerning this clone itself: Germline is not matched at one junction end, which may reflect a read error. CDR3 in amino acids: CASSQDTYGFGF. CDR3 sequence (DNA): TGTGCCAGCAGTCAAGACACGTATGGGTTCGGCTTC. The chain carries TRBV28 and TRBJ2-7; D unresolved. The CDR3 loop spans 12 amino acids. Germline CDR1 MDHEN, CDR2 SYDVKM.

The chain employs TRBV6-5 and TRBJ1-2; D not certain. V dropped 2 bases and J dropped 1 base, with 8 bases sitting between them. CDR1 and CDR2 (germline): MNHEY, SVGAGI. The CDR3 consists of 14 residues. CDR3 amino acids: CASSYGRINYGYTF. CDR3 DNA sequence: TGTGCCAGCAGTTACGGCAGAATTAACTATGGCTACACCTTC.

The rearrangement joins TRBV5-1 to TRBJ1-4, with D unresolved. Germline-derived CDR1 and CDR2 are SGHRS and YFSETQ. V was trimmed by 5 bases and J by 7 bases, leaving 18 bases between them. The CDR3 runs to 15 residues. The CDR3 DNA is TGCGCCAGCAGTCAAGGTCCCTCATCGGGTGAAAAACTGTTTTTT. It specifies CASSQGPSSGEKLFF.

This clone was detected only a few times. This sequence joins TRBV2 and TRBJ2-5, with 10 bases identical to TRBD2. V lost 8 bases to trimming and J lost 2 bases; unmatched junction nucleotides: 8. CDR3 length: 15 amino acids. Germline loops: CDR1 SNHLY, CDR2 FYNNEI. CDR3 loop: CASRWASGGQETQYF. CDR3 sequence (DNA): TGTGCCAGCCGGTGGGCTAGCGGGGGACAAGAGACCCAGTACTTC.